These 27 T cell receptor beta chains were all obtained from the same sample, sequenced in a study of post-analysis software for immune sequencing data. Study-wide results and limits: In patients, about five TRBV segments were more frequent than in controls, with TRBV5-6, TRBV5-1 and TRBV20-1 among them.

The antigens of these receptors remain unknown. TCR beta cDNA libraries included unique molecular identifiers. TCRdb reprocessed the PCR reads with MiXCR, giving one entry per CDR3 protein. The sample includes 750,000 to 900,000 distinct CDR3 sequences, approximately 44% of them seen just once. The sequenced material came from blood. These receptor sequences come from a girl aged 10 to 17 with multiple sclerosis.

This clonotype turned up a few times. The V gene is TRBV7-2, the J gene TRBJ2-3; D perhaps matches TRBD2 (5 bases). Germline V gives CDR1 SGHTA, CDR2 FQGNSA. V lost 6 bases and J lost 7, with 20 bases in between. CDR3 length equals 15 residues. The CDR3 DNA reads TGTGCCAGCAGTTCCGGAGCCGGCGGGCAGTATACGCAGTATTTT. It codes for CASSSGAGGQYTQYF.

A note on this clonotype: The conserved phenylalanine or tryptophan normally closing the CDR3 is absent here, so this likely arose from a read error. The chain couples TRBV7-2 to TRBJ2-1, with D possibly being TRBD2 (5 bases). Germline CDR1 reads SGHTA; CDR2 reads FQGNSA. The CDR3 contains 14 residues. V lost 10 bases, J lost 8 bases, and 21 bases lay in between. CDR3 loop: CAKAGLGYGDEQFL. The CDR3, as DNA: TGTGCCAAGGCGGGTTTAGGTTATGGCGATGAGCAGTTCTTG.

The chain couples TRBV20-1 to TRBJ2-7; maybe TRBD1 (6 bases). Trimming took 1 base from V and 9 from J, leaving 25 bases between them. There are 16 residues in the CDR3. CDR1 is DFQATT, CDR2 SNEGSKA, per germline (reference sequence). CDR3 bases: TGCAGTGCTAGAGGAAACCGGAGGACGGGACAAGAGTGGCAGTACTTC. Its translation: CSARGNRRTGQEWQYF.

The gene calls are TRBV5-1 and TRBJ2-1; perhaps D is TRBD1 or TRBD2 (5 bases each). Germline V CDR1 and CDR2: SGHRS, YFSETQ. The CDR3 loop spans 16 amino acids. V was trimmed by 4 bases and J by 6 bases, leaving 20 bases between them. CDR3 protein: CASSHSAGTKGNEQFF. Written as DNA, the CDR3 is TGCGCCAGCAGCCACTCCGCCGGGACCAAGGGCAATGAGCAGTTCTTC.

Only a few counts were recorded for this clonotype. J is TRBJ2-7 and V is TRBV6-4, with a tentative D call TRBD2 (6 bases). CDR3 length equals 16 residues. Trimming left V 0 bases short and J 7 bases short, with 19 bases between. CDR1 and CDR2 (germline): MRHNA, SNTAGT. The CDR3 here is CASSDSPGGPSGEQYF. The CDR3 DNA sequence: TGTGCCAGCAGTGACTCTCCCGGAGGGCCCTCGGGGGAGCAGTACTTC.

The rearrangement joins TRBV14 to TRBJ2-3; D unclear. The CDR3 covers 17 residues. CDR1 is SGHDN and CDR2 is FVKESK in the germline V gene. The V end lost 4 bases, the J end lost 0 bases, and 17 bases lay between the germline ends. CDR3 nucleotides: TGTGCCAGCAGCCCCCTAACGCGCTCAACTAGCACAGATACGCAGTATTTT. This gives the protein CASSPLTRSTSTDTQYF.

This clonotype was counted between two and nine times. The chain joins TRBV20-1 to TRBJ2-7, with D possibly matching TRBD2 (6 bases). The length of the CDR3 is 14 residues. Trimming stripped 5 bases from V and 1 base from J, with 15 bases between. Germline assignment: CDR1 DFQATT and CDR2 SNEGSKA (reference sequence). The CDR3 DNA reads TGCAGTGCTGATAGCCTAGCGAATTCCTACGAGCAGTACTTC. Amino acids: CSADSLANSYEQYF.

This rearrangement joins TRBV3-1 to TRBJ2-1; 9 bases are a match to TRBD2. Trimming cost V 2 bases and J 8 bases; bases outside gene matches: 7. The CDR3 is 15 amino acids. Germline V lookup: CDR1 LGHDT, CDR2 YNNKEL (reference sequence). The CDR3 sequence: CASSQTGTSLDEQFF. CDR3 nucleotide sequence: TGTGCCAGCAGCCAAACCGGGACTAGCCTCGATGAGCAGTTCTTC.

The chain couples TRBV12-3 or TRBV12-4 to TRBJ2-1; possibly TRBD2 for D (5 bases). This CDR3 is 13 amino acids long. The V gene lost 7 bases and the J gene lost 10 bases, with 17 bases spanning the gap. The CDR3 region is CASTLQLTGEQFF. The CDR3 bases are TGTGCCAGCACTTTGCAGCTAACGGGGGAGCAGTTCTTC.

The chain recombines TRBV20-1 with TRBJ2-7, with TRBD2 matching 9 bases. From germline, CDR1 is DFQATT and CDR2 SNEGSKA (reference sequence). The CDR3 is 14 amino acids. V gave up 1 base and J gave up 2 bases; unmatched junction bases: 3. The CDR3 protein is CSARVSGGTYEQYF. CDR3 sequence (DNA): TGCAGTGCTAGAGTTAGCGGGGGTACCTACGAGCAGTACTTC.

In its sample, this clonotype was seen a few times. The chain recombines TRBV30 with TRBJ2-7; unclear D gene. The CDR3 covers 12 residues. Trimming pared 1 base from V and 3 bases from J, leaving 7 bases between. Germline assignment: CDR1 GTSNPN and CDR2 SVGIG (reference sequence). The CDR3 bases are TGTGCCTGGAGTGCTTTACTCTACGAGCAGTACTTC. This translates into CAWSALLYEQYF.

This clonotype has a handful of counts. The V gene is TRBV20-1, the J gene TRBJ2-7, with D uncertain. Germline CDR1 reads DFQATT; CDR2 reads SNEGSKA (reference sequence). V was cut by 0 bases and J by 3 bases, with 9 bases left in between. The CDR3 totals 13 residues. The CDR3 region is CSARDPQFYEQYF. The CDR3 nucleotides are TGCAGTGCTAGAGATCCACAGTTCTACGAGCAGTACTTC.

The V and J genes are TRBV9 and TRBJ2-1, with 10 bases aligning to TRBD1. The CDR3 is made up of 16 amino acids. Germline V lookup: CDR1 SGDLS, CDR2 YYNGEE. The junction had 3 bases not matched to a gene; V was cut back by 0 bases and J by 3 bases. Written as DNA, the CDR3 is TGTGCCAGCAGCGTAGGGGGACAGGGGATCTACAATGAGCAGTTCTTC. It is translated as CASSVGGQGIYNEQFF.

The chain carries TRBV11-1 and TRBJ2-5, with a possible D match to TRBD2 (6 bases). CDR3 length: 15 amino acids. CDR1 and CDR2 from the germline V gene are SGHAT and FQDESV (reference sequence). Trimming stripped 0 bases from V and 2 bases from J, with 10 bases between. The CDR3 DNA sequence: TGTGCCAGCAGCTTAGCCCTAGCGTTGCAAGAGACCCAGTACTTC. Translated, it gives CASSLALALQETQYF.

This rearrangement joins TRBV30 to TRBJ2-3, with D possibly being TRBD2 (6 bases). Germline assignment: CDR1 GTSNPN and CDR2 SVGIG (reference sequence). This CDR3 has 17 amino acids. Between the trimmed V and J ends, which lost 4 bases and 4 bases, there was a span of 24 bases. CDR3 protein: CAWTSDGGAPPADTQYF. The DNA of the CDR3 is TGTGCCTGGACTAGCGACGGAGGAGCGCCCCCAGCAGATACGCAGTATTTT. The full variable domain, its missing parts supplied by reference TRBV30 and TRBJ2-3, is SQTIHQWPATLVQPVGSPLSLECTVEGTSNPNLYWYRQAAGRGLQLLFYSVGIGQISSEVPQNLSASRPQDRQFILSSKKLLLSDSGFYLCAWTSDGGAPPADTQYFGPGTRLTVL.

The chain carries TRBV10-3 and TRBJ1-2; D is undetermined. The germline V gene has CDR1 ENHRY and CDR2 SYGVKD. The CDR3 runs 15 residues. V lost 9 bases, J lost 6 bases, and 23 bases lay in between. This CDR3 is CAISGPGLGLDGYTF. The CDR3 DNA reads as TGTGCCATTTCCGGCCCAGGCCTTGGATTGGATGGCTACACCTTC.

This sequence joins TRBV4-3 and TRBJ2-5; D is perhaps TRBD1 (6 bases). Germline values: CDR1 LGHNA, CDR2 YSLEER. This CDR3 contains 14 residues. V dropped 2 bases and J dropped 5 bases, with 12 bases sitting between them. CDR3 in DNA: TGCGCCAGCAGCCAATATACAGGGTTGGAGACCCAGTACTTC. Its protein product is CASSQYTGLETQYF.

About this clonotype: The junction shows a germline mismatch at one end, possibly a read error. DNA of the CDR3: TGTGCCAGCACCAAGGGTCCCTATGAACGCGCTAACTATGACTACACCTTC. This sequence encodes CASTKGPYERANYDYTF. V usage is TRBV5-5 and J usage is TRBJ1-2; D not certain. The length of the CDR3 is 17 residues. Per germline, CDR1 SGHKS and CDR2 YYEKEE (reference sequence). Full variable domain (outside the CDR3, taken from reference TRBV5-5 and TRBJ1-2): DAGVTQSPTHLIKTRGQQVTLRCSPISGHKSVSWYQQVLGQGPQFIFQYYEKEERGRGNFPDRFSARQFPNYSSELNVNALLLGDSALYLCASTKGPYERANYDYTFGSGTRLTVV.

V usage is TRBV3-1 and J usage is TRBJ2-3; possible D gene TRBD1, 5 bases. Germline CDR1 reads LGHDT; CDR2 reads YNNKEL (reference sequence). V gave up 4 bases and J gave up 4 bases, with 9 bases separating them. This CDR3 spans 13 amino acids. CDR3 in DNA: TGTGCCAGCAGCCGCGAGACAGCAGATACGCAGTATTTT. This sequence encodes CASSRETADTQYF.

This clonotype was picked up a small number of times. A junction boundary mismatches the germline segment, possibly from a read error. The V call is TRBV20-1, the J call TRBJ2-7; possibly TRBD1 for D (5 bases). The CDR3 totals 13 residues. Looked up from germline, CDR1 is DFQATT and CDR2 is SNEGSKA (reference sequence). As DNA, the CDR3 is TGCAGTGCTAGCACGACAGACTCCTACAAGCAGTACTTC. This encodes CSASTTDSYKQYF.

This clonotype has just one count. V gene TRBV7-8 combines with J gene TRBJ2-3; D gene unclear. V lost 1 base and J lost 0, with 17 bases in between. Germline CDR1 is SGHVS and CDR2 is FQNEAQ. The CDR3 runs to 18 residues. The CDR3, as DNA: TGTGCCAGCAGCTTAGTTGATTGGTCAGATCCTAGCACAGATACGCAGTATTTT. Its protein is CASSLVDWSDPSTDTQYF.

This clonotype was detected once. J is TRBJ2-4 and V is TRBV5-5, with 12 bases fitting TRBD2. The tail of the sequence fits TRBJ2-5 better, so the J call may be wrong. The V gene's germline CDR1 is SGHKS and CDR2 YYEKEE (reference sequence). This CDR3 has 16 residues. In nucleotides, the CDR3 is TGTGCCAGCAGCATGACTAGCGGGGGACATCAAGAGACCCAGTACTTC. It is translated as CASSMTSGGHQETQYF.

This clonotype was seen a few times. The CDR3 spells CASSLAVLGQVYEQYF. The CDR3, as DNA: TGCGCCAGCAGCTTGGCGGTCTTGGGGCAAGTGTACGAGCAGTACTTC. The J gene is TRBJ2-7, the V gene TRBV5-1; TRBD1 might be the D (5 bases). From germline, CDR1 is SGHRS and CDR2 YFSETQ. V lost 0 bases, J lost 4 bases, and 17 bases lay in between. The CDR3 has 16 amino acids.

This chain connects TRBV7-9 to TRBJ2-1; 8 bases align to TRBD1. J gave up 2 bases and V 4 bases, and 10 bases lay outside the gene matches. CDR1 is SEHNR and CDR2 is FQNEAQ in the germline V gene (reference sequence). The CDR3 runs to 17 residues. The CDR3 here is CASSSLPNRGAYNEQFF. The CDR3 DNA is TGTGCCAGCAGCTCATTACCGAACAGGGGGGCCTACAATGAGCAGTTCTTC.

In DNA form, the CDR3 reads TGTGCCAGCAGCGTAGGGTCGGTTTCGGAGCAGTTCTTC. It is translated as CASSVGSVSEQFF. This chain connects TRBV9 to TRBJ2-1; D is uncertain. The CDR3 loop spans 13 amino acids. Germline CDR1 is SGDLS and CDR2 is YYNGEE. V lost 0 bases, J lost 10 bases, and 11 bases lay in between.

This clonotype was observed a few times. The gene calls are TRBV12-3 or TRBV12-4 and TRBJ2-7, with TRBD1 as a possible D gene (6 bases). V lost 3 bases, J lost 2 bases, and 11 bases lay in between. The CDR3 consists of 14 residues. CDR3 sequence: CASSFLDRTYEQYF. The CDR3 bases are TGTGCCAGCAGTTTCTTGGACAGAACCTACGAGCAGTACTTC.

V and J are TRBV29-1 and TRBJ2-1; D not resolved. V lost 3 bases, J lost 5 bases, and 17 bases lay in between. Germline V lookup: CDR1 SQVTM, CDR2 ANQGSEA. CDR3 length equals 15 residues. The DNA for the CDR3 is TGCAGCGTTGACCTCAGCTCCCAAAGGGACAATGAGCAGTTCTTC. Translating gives CSVDLSSQRDNEQFF.